The 28 T cell receptor beta chains presented below share a single source sample, sequenced in a study of cytomegalovirus exposure and HLA in healthy donors. Both 60 Vbeta primers and 13 Jbeta primers went into the PCR. Clones were sequenced by immunoSEQ multiplex PCR, and TCRdb holds only the in-frame ones, with some missing. This repertoire includes 180,000 or so clones. Sequenced input: PBMCs. The receptor source for this set is a woman between 18 and 29 years old in good health and CMV-seropositive.

The V and J genes are TRBV27 and TRBJ1-2; D is uncertain. The CDR3 spans 13 residues. Germline loops: CDR1 MNHEY, CDR2 SMNVEV (reference sequence). With 8 bases removed from V and 0 bases from J, the gap between germline ends came to 10 bases. CDR3 in amino acids: CASGYMSNYGYTF. CDR3 nucleotides: TGTGCCAGCGGTTACATGTCTAACTATGGCTACACCTTC.

The chain has TRBV9 and TRBJ1-3; D perhaps matches TRBD1 (6 bases). The ends were cut back, 5 bases at V and 7 bases at J, with 19 bases in the middle. The CDR3 totals 15 residues. Germline V gives CDR1 SGDLS, CDR2 YYNGEE. In DNA form, the CDR3 reads TGTGCCAGCAGTGTGGGAGGGCCAGGGGACAACACCATATATTTT. It is translated as CASSVGGPGDNTIYF.

V and J are TRBV7-6 and TRBJ1-3; D is possibly TRBD1 (5 bases). Trimming removed 0 bases at V and 0 bases at J, with 15 bases between. The V gene's germline CDR1 is SGHVS and CDR2 FNYEAQ. The CDR3 runs to 18 residues. DNA for the CDR3: TGTGCCAGCAGCTTAGCGGATAGGGGCCATTCCTCTGGAAACACCATATATTTT. This encodes CASSLADRGHSSGNTIYF.

The chain combines TRBV20-1 with TRBJ2-5; possible D gene TRBD2, 5 bases. Trimming took 1 base from V and 11 from J, leaving 8 bases between them. The CDR3 sequence is 10 residues long. The germline gives CDR1 DFQATT, CDR2 SNEGSKA (reference sequence). The CDR3 spells CSARVGEQYF. The CDR3 DNA reads as TGCAGTGCTAGAGTCGGGGAGCAGTACTTC.

The J gene is TRBJ2-7, the V gene TRBV7-2, with D uncertain. The CDR3 contains 12 residues. Trimming stripped 1 base from V and 5 bases from J, with 6 bases between. Germline loops: CDR1 SGHTA, CDR2 FQGNSA. This chain's CDR3 is CASSLVRDEQYF. CDR3 sequence (DNA): TGTGCCAGCAGCTTAGTCCGAGACGAGCAGTACTTC.

The chain links TRBV4-3 to TRBJ1-4, with a tentative D call TRBD1 (5 bases). This CDR3 contains 17 residues. Deletions cut 0 bases from V and 0 bases from J, with 11 bases between. Germline V gives CDR1 LGHNA, CDR2 YSLEER. CDR3 sequence: CASSQEADSATNEKLFF. CDR3 bases: TGCGCCAGCAGCCAAGAGGCCGACAGTGCAACTAATGAAAAACTGTTTTTT.

DNA of the CDR3: TGCGCCAGCAGCCTCCTACGGGGGGGGGACACTGAAGCTTTCTTT. This encodes CASSLLRGGDTEAFF. The chain links TRBV5-1 to TRBJ1-1, with D perhaps TRBD1 (5 bases). The CDR3 has 15 residues. V lost 4 bases and J lost 3, with 16 bases in between. Germline V gene lookup returns CDR1 SGHRS and CDR2 YFSETQ. Together with reference TRBV5-1 and TRBJ1-1, the CDR3 gives the full variable domain: KAGVTQTPRYLIKTRGQQVTLSCSPISGHRSVSWYQQTPGQGLQFLFEYFSETQRNKGNFPGRFSGRQFSNSRSEMNVSTLELGDSALYLCASSLLRGGDTEAFFGQGTRLTVV.

The chain combines TRBV4-2 with TRBJ1-2; no firm D call. This CDR3 contains 15 residues. V was shortened by 2 bases and J by 0 bases, with 10 bases between the two germline ends. Germline V gene data show CDR1 as LGHNA and CDR2 as YNFKEQ. The DNA for the CDR3 is TGTGCCAGCAGCCAAATGTCTGACTCTAACTATGGCTACACCTTC. The encoded protein is CASSQMSDSNYGYTF.

The chain couples TRBV5-1 to TRBJ1-6, with 7 bases aligning to TRBD1. The CDR3 extends over 14 amino acids. The germline CDR1 and CDR2 sequences are SGHRS and YFSETQ. Germline trimming cut 0 bases from V and 6 bases from J; bases unmatched to any gene: 0. As DNA, the CDR3 is TGCGCCAGCAGCTTGGACAGGGGTAATTCACCCCTCCACTTT. Translation gives CASSLDRGNSPLHF.

This chain joins TRBV9 and TRBJ1-6, with D possibly TRBD1 on 6 matching bases. The CDR3 is 14 residues long. CDR1 SGDLS and CDR2 YYNGEE come from the germline V gene. V was cut by 3 bases and J by 7 bases, with 11 bases left in between. In DNA form, the CDR3 reads TGTGCCAGCAGCGCCCCAAGGGGGAATTCACCCCTCCACTTT. Protein: CASSAPRGNSPLHF.

The chain has TRBV29-1 and TRBJ1-2; D is ambiguous. Trimming removed 7 bases from V and 6 bases from J, with 9 bases in between. This CDR3 has 10 residues. The germline V gene encodes CDR1 SQVTM and CDR2 ANQGSEA. The CDR3 region is CSAGQDGYTF. CDR3 nucleotides: TGCAGCGCTGGGCAGGATGGCTACACCTTC.

The chain couples TRBV7-2 to TRBJ2-7, with 10 bases lining up with TRBD1. The germline CDR1 and CDR2 sequences are SGHTA and FQGNSA. The CDR3 runs to 15 residues. Trimming removed 5 bases from V and 1 base from J; junction bases left unmatched: 5. The CDR3 spells CASSVRTGGSYEQYF. DNA of the CDR3: TGTGCCAGCAGCGTGCGGACAGGGGGGTCCTACGAGCAGTACTTC.

The chain is built from TRBV5-4 and TRBJ1-2; tentative D call: TRBD1 (5 bases). Trimming pared 2 bases from V and 6 bases from J, leaving 11 bases between. This CDR3 has 13 amino acids. Germline assignment: CDR1 SGHNT and CDR2 YYREEE (reference sequence). CDR3 nucleotide sequence: TGTGCCAGCAGCTTTCAGGGAATGGATGGCTACACCTTC. Its translation: CASSFQGMDGYTF.

The chain joins TRBV5-6 to TRBJ2-7; 10 positions match TRBD1. Germline trimming cut 10 bases from V and 1 base from J; bases unmatched to any gene: 8. This CDR3 has 14 residues. Germline values: CDR1 SGHDT, CDR2 YYEEEE. The CDR3 region is CASSRDRGSYEQYF. The CDR3 region has the DNA TGTGCCTCAAGCCGGGACAGGGGTTCCTACGAGCAGTACTTC.

V is TRBV20-1 and J is TRBJ2-1; no reliable D call. Germline CDR1 DFQATT, CDR2 SNEGSKA (reference sequence). CDR3 size: 11 residues. Trimming pared 0 bases from V and 7 bases from J, leaving 4 bases between. In nucleotides, the CDR3 is TGCAGTGCTAGAGATCTGAATGAGCAGTTCTTC. Translated, it gives CSARDLNEQFF.

The chain recombines TRBV25-1 with TRBJ2-7, with TRBD2 matching 10 bases. V shed 6 bases, J shed 0 bases, and the junction held 8 bases outside the gene matches. The CDR3 runs to 16 residues. The V gene's germline CDR1 is MGHDK and CDR2 SYGVNS. CDR3 amino acids: CASSSPGLASSYEQYF. The DNA of the CDR3 is TGTGCCAGCAGCTCCCCGGGACTAGCGTCCTCCTACGAGCAGTACTTC.

The genes are TRBV6-5 and TRBJ1-1; D ambiguous. CDR3 size: 13 residues. Germline CDR1 is MNHEY and CDR2 is SVGAGI. Deletions cut 6 bases from V and 1 base from J, with 9 bases between. CDR3 nucleotide sequence: TGTGCCAGCAGCTCCGGTTCGAACACTGAAGCTTTCTTT. Its protein product is CASSSGSNTEAFF.

The rearrangement joins TRBV5-1 to TRBJ2-1; tentatively, D is TRBD2 (5 bases). The CDR3 is 15 residues long. Trimming left V 0 bases short and J 4 bases short, with 11 bases between. CDR1 and CDR2 from the germline V gene are SGHRS and YFSETQ. The CDR3 DNA follows: TGCGCCAGCAGCTTGGAGGGCGGACTTTACAATGAGCAGTTCTTC. Residues: CASSLEGGLYNEQFF.

The chain couples TRBV7-2 to TRBJ2-5; a possible D gene is TRBD1 (5 bases). From germline, CDR1 is SGHTA and CDR2 FQGNSA. This CDR3 contains 15 residues. Trimming pared 2 bases from V and 4 bases from J, leaving 14 bases between. The CDR3 nucleotides read TGTGCCAGCAGCTTAAGGTCCATCAGGGCAGAGACCCAGTACTTC. The encoded protein is CASSLRSIRAETQYF.

The chain joins TRBV7-9 to TRBJ1-2, with a tentative D call TRBD1 (6 bases). The germline V gene has CDR1 SEHNR and CDR2 FQNEAQ (reference sequence). The V end was cut by 5 bases, the J end by 3 bases, with 16 bases between. The CDR3 covers 15 residues. This chain's CDR3 is CASSQALQGHYGYTF. CDR3 in DNA: TGTGCCAGCAGCCAAGCCCTACAGGGACACTATGGCTACACCTTC.

CDR3 coding DNA: TGCGCCAGCAGCCTAGACAGGGGTGGGGCCAACGTCCTGACTTTC. The encoded protein is CASSLDRGGANVLTF. The V call is TRBV5-1, the J call TRBJ2-6, with 8 bases that match TRBD1. CDR3 length equals 15 residues. The J segment lost 3 bases and the V segment lost 4 bases, leaving 3 bases of the junction unmatched. CDR1 is SGHRS and CDR2 is YFSETQ in the germline V gene.

This chain connects TRBV4-2 to TRBJ1-1, with D tentatively TRBD1 (5 bases). The V gene's germline CDR1 is LGHNA and CDR2 YNFKEQ. The CDR3 spans 13 residues. Trimming removed 2 bases at V and 5 bases at J, with 9 bases between. Here the CDR3 reads CASSQLQGTEAFF. CDR3 nucleotide sequence: TGTGCCAGCAGCCAACTTCAGGGAACTGAAGCTTTCTTT.

The chain couples TRBV6-5 to TRBJ2-1, with 8 bases aligning to TRBD2. The CDR3 consists of 14 residues. Germline lookup yields CDR1 MNHEY and CDR2 SVGAGI. With V trimmed by 4 bases and J by 9 bases, 8 bases remained unmatched. The CDR3 coding sequence is TGTGCCAGCAGTTCTGGACTAGCTAGGGGTGAGCAGTTCTTC. This encodes CASSSGLARGEQFF.

The chain is built from TRBV6-4 and TRBJ1-1, with 9 bases that match TRBD1. This CDR3 is 15 amino acids long. V lost 6 bases to trimming and J lost 5 bases; unmatched junction nucleotides: 10. The germline CDR1 and CDR2 sequences are MRHNA and SNTAGT. The CDR3 region has the DNA TGTGCCAGCAGGATACAGGGGGCATCGGGAACTGAAGCTTTCTTT. The encoded protein is CASRIQGASGTEAFF.

The rearrangement uses TRBV7-9 and TRBJ1-1, with TRBD1 matching over 7 bases. V lost 1 base and J lost 1; bases outside the gene matches: 3. CDR1 and CDR2 from the germline V gene are SEHNR and FQNEAQ (reference sequence). The CDR3 runs to 15 residues. In DNA, the CDR3 is TGTGCCAGCAGCTTAGTGGACAGGACGAACACTGAAGCTTTCTTT. It specifies CASSLVDRTNTEAFF.

The chain recombines TRBV11-3 with TRBJ2-2; 13 nucleotides match TRBD2. V was clipped by 4 bases and J by 4 bases; unmatched bases: 9. CDR1 SGHNT and CDR2 YENEEA come from the germline V gene. This CDR3 has 18 amino acids. CDR3 nucleotide sequence: TGTGCCAGCAGCTCCTGGACTAGCGGGAGTCTGGGCACCGGGGAGCTGTTTTTT. Residues: CASSSWTSGSLGTGELFF. The variable domain in full, completed from reference TRBV11-3 and TRBJ2-2, reads EAGVVQSPRYKIIEKKQPVAFWCNPISGHNTLYWYLQNLGQGPELLIRYENEEAVDDSQLPKDRFSAERLKGVDSTLKIQPAELGDSAVYLCASSSWTSGSLGTGELFFGEGSRLTVL.

V gene TRBV6-4 combines with J gene TRBJ1-2; 7 bases match TRBD1. The trim removed 4 bases at V and 2 bases at J, leaving 1 base unmatched. This CDR3 region has 13 residues. CDR1 is MRHNA and CDR2 is SNTAGT in the germline V gene. The CDR3: CASSATGNYGYTF. CDR3 sequence (DNA): TGTGCCAGCAGTGCGACAGGGAACTATGGCTACACCTTC.

The genes are TRBV5-4 and TRBJ1-1, with TRBD1 as a possible D gene (6 bases). V was shortened by 4 bases and J by 1 base, with 11 bases between the two germline ends. Germline V gene data show CDR1 as SGHNT and CDR2 as YYREEE (reference sequence). CDR3 length: 14 amino acids. CDR3 sequence (DNA): TGTGCCAGCAGCCCACAGGGCTCGAACACTGAAGCTTTCTTT. Encoded protein: CASSPQGSNTEAFF.